The subject of this entry is one T cell receptor (beta chain). This clonotype occurred many times. Its binding antigen is unknown. No base quality values were provided; no much bigger clone lies one nucleotide off. The data stem from a study of early T cells in non-severe SARS-CoV-2 infection (dated by TCRdb to the early 2020s). For the study in its entirety: TCR sequencing used bulk RNA from unsorted whole blood, so alpha and beta chains could not be paired. Overall study results and their limits: VDJdb matching was skewed toward anti-spike CD8 responses and likely underestimated virus-specific expansions, missing private and CD4 specificities.

Reading from cysteine to phenylalanine, the CDR3 counts 15 amino acids. The CDR3 DNA has 45 bases and is translated from base 1. Ends trimmed: V by 8 bases, J by 0 bases; bases unmatched to a gene: 4. CDR1 and CDR2 (SGHTA, FQGNSA) derive from the germline V gene. Library preparation employed 5' RACE. TCRdb shows the sequencer as NextSeq 500. In the TCR library protocol, unique molecular identifiers were attached to individual cDNA molecules to correct for PCR bias and sequencing error. Sequencing covered both TCR alpha and beta chains, and within each sample the abundances of alpha and beta sequences were tightly co-correlated. The paper's processing steps were these. Decombinator V4 was used to perform V gene, J gene and CDR3 annotation of TCR sequences. Expanded TCRs were defined as changing significantly between any two time points under a Poisson model with p below 0.0001. TCR abundances were normalised to the total number of TCRs sequenced per sample and expressed as counts per million. TRAV1-2 paired with TRAJ12, TRAJ20 or TRAJ33 defined MAIT TCRs, while TRAV10 paired with TRAJ18 defined iNKT TCRs. VDJdb, accessed on 1 November 2021, was searched for TCRs annotated for CMV, EBV and SARS-CoV-2, and TCRs annotated for more than one antigen were excluded. TCRdb reanalyzed the raw reads on its own, using fastp at Q25 for trimming and MiXCR for clone calling, and kept in-frame beta chains. For every CDR3 protein sequence, its rows merge into one entry that carries the most common genes and DNA. The V and J calls and clone size are TCRdb's, not the authors'. The sample has about 55,000 distinct CDR3 sequences on record, around an eighth of them singletons. The ten largest clonotypes hold around 1.4% of the sample.

The study was a case-control design nested within a healthcare worker cohort in London, UK, with weekly nasopharyngeal swab PCR tests and blood sampling. Healthcare workers were recruited during the week of the UK lockdown, between 23 and 31 March 2020, and followed weekly for up to roughly 15 weeks. Material: whole blood. The receptor comes from an adult who was a healthcare worker with PCR-confirmed SARS-CoV-2 infection or an uninfected control (not recorded which). The chain employs TRBV7-2 and TRBJ1-6; a stretch of 7 junction bases matches TRBD1. The CDR3 reads CASGRDSSYNSPLHF. The nucleotide sequence reads TGTGCCAGCGGCCGGGACAGCTCCTATAATTCACCCCTCCACTTT.